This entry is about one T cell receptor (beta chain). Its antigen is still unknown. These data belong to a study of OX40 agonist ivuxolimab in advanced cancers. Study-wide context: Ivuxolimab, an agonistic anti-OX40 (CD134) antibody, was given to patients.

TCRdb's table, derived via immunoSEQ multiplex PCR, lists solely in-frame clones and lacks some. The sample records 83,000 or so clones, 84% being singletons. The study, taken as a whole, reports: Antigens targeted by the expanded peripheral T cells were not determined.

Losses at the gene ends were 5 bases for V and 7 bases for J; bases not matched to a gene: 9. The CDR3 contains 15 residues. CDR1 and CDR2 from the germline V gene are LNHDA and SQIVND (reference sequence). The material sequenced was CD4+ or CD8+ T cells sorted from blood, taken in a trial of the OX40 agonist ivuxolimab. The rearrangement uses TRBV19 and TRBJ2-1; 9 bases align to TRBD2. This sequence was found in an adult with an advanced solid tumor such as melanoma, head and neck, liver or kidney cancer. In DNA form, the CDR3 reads TGTGCCAGTAGTCGTGCTAGCGGGGCCAGGAATGAGCAGTTCTTC. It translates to CASSRASGARNEQFF.